A selection of T cell receptor beta chains follows, all from one sample in a study of blood T cells in healthy people across ages. TCRdb reprocessed the 5' RACE reads with MiXCR, giving one entry per CDR3 protein. This table has about 830,000 distinct CDR3 sequences, 58% appearing once. Specimen: blood. Receptor source: a man aged 25 to 40 in good health. Both conserved end residues are part of each CDR3. The order of the fields is J gene, D gene, CDR3 length, clone size, V gene, CDR3 DNA, CDR3 protein. A D gene is named only where the DNA matches it firmly. Clone size is given for some rows only: seen once, a few or many times, or a class if the clone is expanded.

J: TRBJ1-2; D: -; length: 16; size: -; V: TRBV7-2; DNA: TGTGCCAGCAGCTTAGAAGTGTCCCGGGGAAACTATGGCTACACCTTC; CDR3: CASSLEVSRGNYGYTF
J: TRBJ2-1; D: TRBD1; length: 16; size: -; V: TRBV7-2; DNA: TGTGCCAGCAGCTTAGTAGGGGGACAGGGGGCGCGTGAGCAGTTCTTC; CDR3: CASSLVGGQGAREQFF
J: TRBJ2-1; D: -; length: 12; size: -; V: TRBV6-1; DNA: TGTGCCAGCAGTCTAATAAGCTATGAGCAGTTCTTC; CDR3: CASSLISYEQFF
J: TRBJ2-5; D: -; length: 13; size: many; V: TRBV3-1; DNA: TGTGCCAGCAGCCATGGGGGTGGAGAGACCCAGTACTTC; CDR3: CASSHGGGETQYF
J: TRBJ2-5; D: -; length: 13; size: few; V: TRBV25-1; DNA: TGTGCCAGCACCGGAGGGGGTGGAGAGACCCAGTACTTC; CDR3: CASTGGGGETQYF
J: TRBJ2-7; D: TRBD1; length: 14; size: -; V: TRBV6-6; DNA: TGTGCCAGCATCCGGGACAGGGGTTTCCACGAGCAGTACTTC; CDR3: CASIRDRGFHEQYF
J: TRBJ1-2; D: TRBD1; length: 13; size: -; V: TRBV29-1; DNA: TGCAGCGTTGCGGAGGGACAGGACTATGGCTACACCTTC; CDR3: CSVAEGQDYGYTF
J: TRBJ2-1; D: TRBD2; length: 16; size: few; V: TRBV7-6; DNA: TGTGCCAGCAGCTTTTCCAGACTAGCGGGGGGGAATGAGCAGTTCTTC; CDR3: CASSFSRLAGGNEQFF
J: TRBJ1-2; D: -; length: 13; size: -; V: TRBV20-1; DNA: TGCAGTGCTGGTCAGCTAGATAACTATGGCTACACCTTC; CDR3: CSAGQLDNYGYTF
J: TRBJ2-5; D: TRBD2; length: 16; size: -; V: TRBV6-1; DNA: TGTGCCAGCAAACAACGCACTAGCGGGGGCCAAGAGACCCAGTACTTC; CDR3: CASKQRTSGGQETQYF
J: TRBJ2-1; D: -; length: 16; size: -; V: TRBV20-1; DNA: TGCAGTGCTAGATATTTGCGGGTGGGGTCCTACAATGAGCAGTTCTTC; CDR3: CSARYLRVGSYNEQFF
J: TRBJ1-1; D: -; length: 15; size: -; V: TRBV12-3/TRBV12-4; DNA: TGTGCCAGCAACCCAAGGGGACGGAGGAACACTGAAGCTTTCTTT; CDR3: CASNPRGRRNTEAFF
J: TRBJ2-1; D: -; length: 14; size: -; V: TRBV20-1; DNA: TGCAGTGCTAGATTAGTAGAGGGGCTTGGTGAGCAGTTCTTC; CDR3: CSARLVEGLGEQFF
J: TRBJ2-3; D: TRBD2; length: 17; size: -; V: TRBV7-3; DNA: TGTGCCAGCAGCTTACCCCCGACTAGCGACAACACAGATACGCAGTATTTT; CDR3: CASSLPPTSDNTDTQYF
J: TRBJ2-7; D: -; length: 16; size: few; V: TRBV21-1; DNA: TGTGCCAGCAGCAAAGTTCCAGGGACAGGGTCAGACGAGCAGTACTTC; CDR3: CASSKVPGTGSDEQYF
J: TRBJ2-7; D: -; length: 15; size: -; V: TRBV28; DNA: TGTGCCAGCACCCTAGGGGCCCCAACTCCTTACGAGCAGTACTTC; CDR3: CASTLGAPTPYEQYF
J: TRBJ2-7; D: -; length: 15; size: -; V: TRBV5-1; DNA: TGCGCCAGCAGCCTTGTTCCCGGGAGAAACTACGAGCAGTACTTC; CDR3: CASSLVPGRNYEQYF
J: TRBJ2-5; D: TRBD1; length: 14; size: once; V: TRBV5-1; DNA: TGCGCCAGCAGAATGGGACAGGCCCAAGAGACCCTGTACTTC; CDR3: CASRMGQAQETLYF
J: TRBJ1-1; D: -; length: 12; size: many; V: TRBV7-8; DNA: TGTGCCAGCAGCTGGGGGAACACTGAAGCTTTCTTT; CDR3: CASSWGNTEAFF
J: TRBJ2-7; D: -; length: 11; size: -; V: TRBV20-1; DNA: TGCAGTGCTGGTTACATCGGCGAGCAGTACTTC; CDR3: CSAGYIGEQYF
J: TRBJ1-1; D: -; length: 13; size: -; V: TRBV20-1; DNA: TGCAGTGCTAGAAAACAGGGGAACACTGAAGCTTTCTTT; CDR3: CSARKQGNTEAFF
J: TRBJ2-5; D: -; length: 15; size: few; V: TRBV7-9; DNA: TGTGCCAGCAGCTCCCAACAAGTCCGGGGAGAGACCCAGTACTTC; CDR3: CASSSQQVRGETQYF
J: TRBJ2-5; D: -; length: 12; size: -; V: TRBV7-9; DNA: TGTGCCAGCAGCATCGGGGTAGAGACCCAGTACTTC; CDR3: CASSIGVETQYF
J: TRBJ2-5; D: -; length: 12; size: few; V: TRBV29-1; DNA: TGCAGCGTTGAAGCCAGGGGAGAGACCCAGTACTTC; CDR3: CSVEARGETQYF
J: TRBJ2-6; D: TRBD1; length: 14; size: -; V: TRBV6-5; DNA: TGTGCCACCCAGACAGGGTCCGGGGCCAACGTCCTGACTTTC; CDR3: CATQTGSGANVLTF
J: TRBJ2-1; D: TRBD2; length: 19; size: -; V: TRBV29-1; DNA: TGCAGCGTTCCTCCTCGGGGGACTAGCGGGAGGGCCGTCTACAATGAGCAGTTCTTC; CDR3: CSVPPRGTSGRAVYNEQFF
J: TRBJ2-3; D: TRBD1; length: 14; size: -; V: TRBV5-1; DNA: TGCGCCAGCAGCCCGGGACAGGGGTTTTCGACGCAGTATTTT; CDR3: CASSPGQGFSTQYF
J: TRBJ2-3; D: -; length: 16; size: once; V: TRBV20-1; DNA: TGCAGTGCTAGTGGCCCAGGGAAACCTAGCACAGATACGCAGTATTTT; CDR3: CSASGPGKPSTDTQYF
J: TRBJ2-3; D: -; length: 13; size: -; V: TRBV7-2; DNA: TGTGCCAGCAGCACTAATTCGGGAGATACGCAGTATTTT; CDR3: CASSTNSGDTQYF
J: TRBJ2-2; D: TRBD1; length: 16; size: once; V: TRBV10-3; DNA: TGTGCCATCAGTGAGTCACCGGACAGGGAATCCGGGGAGCTGTTTTTT; CDR3: CAISESPDRESGELFF
J: TRBJ2-5; D: -; length: 16; size: -; V: TRBV7-2; DNA: TGTGCCAGCAGCCCTTTTACCGCTCGGGGGCAAGAGACCCAGTACTTC; CDR3: CASSPFTARGQETQYF
J: TRBJ2-7; D: TRBD1; length: 17; size: -; V: TRBV24-1; DNA: TGTGCCACCAGTGACACGCGAGGGACAGGGCTTCCCTACGAGCAGTACTTC; CDR3: CATSDTRGTGLPYEQYF
J: TRBJ2-1; D: -; length: 14; size: once; V: TRBV20-1; DNA: TGCAGTGCTAGAGGAAGGACTAATTCCTACGAGCAGTTCTTC; CDR3: CSARGRTNSYEQFF
J: TRBJ1-6; D: -; length: 14; size: -; V: TRBV2; DNA: TGTGCCAGCCTCTCCACGCAGGGGTGGTCACCCCTCCACTTT; CDR3: CASLSTQGWSPLHF
J: TRBJ2-5; D: TRBD1; length: 12; size: -; V: TRBV7-9; DNA: TGTGCCAGCAGCTTCGGGACAGGACACCAGTACTTC; CDR3: CASSFGTGHQYF
J: TRBJ2-5; D: TRBD2; length: 14; size: -; V: TRBV6-5; DNA: TGTGCCAGCAGGGAAGGACTAGCGGGGGTGACCCAGTACTTC; CDR3: CASREGLAGVTQYF
J: TRBJ2-1; D: -; length: 14; size: -; V: TRBV29-1; DNA: TGCAGCGTTGTTAGCAGGGGACCCTACAATGAACAGTTCTTC; CDR3: CSVVSRGPYNEQFF